This T cell receptor beta chain was obtained from a study of CD4 T cells in relation to SARS-CoV-2 and coronaviruses. This CDR3 is built from 15 residues. Germline V gene data show CDR1 as MNHEY and CDR2 as SVGAGI. V shed 5 bases and J 0 bases; nucleotides not matched to a gene: 0. The data were produced by immunoSEQ multiplex PCR, yet TCRdb's version contains in-frame clones alone and is incomplete. Of about 55,000 clones in the sample, roughly 85% were seen once. A note on this clone: The antigen is unknown.

Unexposed donor CD4+ T cells date from about 2011-2019, before the COVID-19 pandemic. Study-wide points: Approximately 65% of donors had memory CD4+ clonotypes crossrecognizing SARS-CoV-2 and common cold coronavirus spike.

Sequencing input: memory CD4+ T cells from PBMCs. The genes are TRBV6-5 and TRBJ2-6; TRBD1 agrees at 8 bases. The sequence came from a human donor in good health. CDR3: CASSQGASGANVLTF. In nucleotides, the CDR3 is TGTGCCAGCAGTCAGGGGGCCTCTGGGGCCAACGTCCTGACTTTC.